This T cell receptor beta chain was observed in a study of identifying expanded T cells in peripheral blood. Collection occurred without any documented infections or immune events in donors. The method was immunoSEQ multiplex PCR; TCRdb's version includes in-frame clones alone and lacks a portion of them. The sample includes some 130,000 clones, 86% of them seen just once. V lost 7 bases, J lost 4 bases, and 16 bases lay in between. CDR1 and CDR2 from the germline V gene are LNHDA and SQIVND (reference sequence). CDR3 length: 15 residues. This chain joins TRBV19 and TRBJ2-2; tentative D call: TRBD2 (5 bases). The TCR sequence derives from a person between 18 and 75 years old in good health. Sample: blood. CDR3 sequence: CASKFTGSRTGELFF. The CDR3 region has the DNA TGTGCCAGTAAGTTTACGGGGAGCCGCACCGGGGAGCTGTTTTTT.